The following is a T cell receptor (beta chain) sequence with its context. This record belongs to a study of blood T cell repertoires in COVID-19. Overall study: Nucleic acid was either cDNA or gDNA, and it came from T cells, B-cell-depleted T cells, or PBMCs.

Germline CDR1 and CDR2: SGDLS and YYNGEE. The CDR3 is 16 amino acids. The J segment lost 5 bases and the V segment lost 4 bases, leaving 7 bases of the junction unmatched. TCRdb keeps only in-frame clones here, not all; method: immunoSEQ multiplex PCR. The repertoire holds about 280,000 clones, 86% seen once, with approximately 2.2% in the top ten. This clonotype was obtained from a woman in her thirties who had recovered from COVID-19. The sequenced material came from peripheral blood. The gene calls are TRBV9 and TRBJ2-2, with TRBD2 identical over 11 bases. CDR3 amino acids: CASSPSSGRRTGELFF. As DNA, the CDR3 is TGTGCCAGCAGCCCCTCTAGCGGGAGGCGAACCGGGGAGCTGTTTTTT.